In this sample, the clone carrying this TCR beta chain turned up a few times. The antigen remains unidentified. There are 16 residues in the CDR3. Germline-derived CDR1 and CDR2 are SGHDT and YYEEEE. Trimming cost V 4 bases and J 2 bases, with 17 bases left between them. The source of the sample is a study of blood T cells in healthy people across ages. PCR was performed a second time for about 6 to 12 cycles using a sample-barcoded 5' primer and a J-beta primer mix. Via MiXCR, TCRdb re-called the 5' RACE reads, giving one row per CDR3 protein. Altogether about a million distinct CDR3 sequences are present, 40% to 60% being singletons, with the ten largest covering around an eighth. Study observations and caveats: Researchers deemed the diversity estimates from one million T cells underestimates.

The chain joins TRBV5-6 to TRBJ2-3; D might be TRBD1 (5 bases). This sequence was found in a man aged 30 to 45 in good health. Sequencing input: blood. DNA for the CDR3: TGTGCCAGCAGCCGGCAGGGATCTGTTCTCACAGATACGCAGTATTTT. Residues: CASSRQGSVLTDTQYF.